This T cell receptor beta chain was obtained from a study of T cell changes during pregnancy in multiple sclerosis. Generated by immunoSEQ multiplex PCR, the TCRdb table keeps only in-frame clones and is missing some. The data hold fewer than 85,000 clones, with around nine tenths observed a single time. The germline CDR1 and CDR2 sequences are SGHVS and FQNEAQ. The CDR3 loop spans 15 amino acids. V lost 4 bases, J lost 7 bases, and 19 bases lay in between. The chain couples TRBV7-8 to TRBJ2-5, with D possibly matching TRBD1 (5 bases). Sequences were derived from peripheral blood, sampled in the first trimester of pregnancy. The TCR sequence derives from a female donor in good health, enrolled as a control in a pregnancy study. CDR3 nucleotide sequence: TGTGCCAGCAGCTCCCCGACAGAGACGGTTGTGACCCAGTACTTC. Its translation is CASSSPTETVVTQYF.